The T cell receptor beta chain under discussion was sequenced for a study of cytomegalovirus exposure and HLA in healthy donors. On the study more broadly: Genotyping of nearly 400 donors showed that about 79% belonged to the Caucasian-associated ancestry cluster.

Comment on this clone: The antigen is not known.

Trimming at V came to 5 bases and at J to 3 bases, leaving 4 bases not matched to a gene. The CDR3 is made up of 13 amino acids. CDR1 and CDR2 (germline): SGHRS, YFSETQ. The PCR contained 60 Vbeta and 13 Jbeta primers. The table came from immunoSEQ multiplex PCR; TCRdb's copy has only in-frame clones and leaves some out. The repertoire holds 150,000 to 200,000 clones, with around three quarters as singletons. Study conclusions and caveats: Rarity held for most TCR sequences, but there were some public TCRs that occurred in many donors. Cytomegalovirus association was listed for 164 TCR beta chains. The study reported that TCR beta sequences accurately predicted HLA-A and HLA-B alleles in most subjects.

The sample comprised PBMCs. The source is a woman aged 25-40 years in good health and CMV-seronegative. V usage is TRBV5-1 and J usage is TRBJ2-7; 8 bases line up with TRBD1. CDR3 DNA sequence: TGCGCCAGCAGAACAGGACAGGGCTACGAGCAGTACTTC. It is translated as CASRTGQGYEQYF.